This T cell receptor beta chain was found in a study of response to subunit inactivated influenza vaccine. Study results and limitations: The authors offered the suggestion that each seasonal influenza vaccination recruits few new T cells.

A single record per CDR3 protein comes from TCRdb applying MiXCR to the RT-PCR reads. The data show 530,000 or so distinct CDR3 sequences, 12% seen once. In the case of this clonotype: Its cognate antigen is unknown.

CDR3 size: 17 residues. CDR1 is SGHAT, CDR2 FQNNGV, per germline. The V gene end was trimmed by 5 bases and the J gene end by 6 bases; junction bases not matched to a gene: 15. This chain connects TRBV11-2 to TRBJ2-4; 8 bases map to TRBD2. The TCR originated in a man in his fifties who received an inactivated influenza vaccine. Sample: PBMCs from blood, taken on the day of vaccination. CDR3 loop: CASSLRWSAGVGNIQYF. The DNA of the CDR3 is TGTGCCAGCAGCCTACGGTGGTCAGCGGGGGTGGGAAACATTCAGTACTTC.